The present T cell receptor (beta chain) was sequenced within a study of blood T cell repertoires in COVID-19. Germline CDR1 is MNHNY and CDR2 is SVGAGI (reference sequence). This CDR3 comprises 16 residues. The ends lost 5 bases at V and 1 base at J; junction bases unmatched: 7. Produced via immunoSEQ multiplex PCR; TCRdb's table is partial and in-frame only. The sample consists of approximately 210,000 clones, about 90% of them appearing once. The material sequenced was peripheral blood. The genes are TRBV6-6 and TRBJ2-5; 10 bases map to TRBD2. The receptor was derived from a man aged 40-55 years with active or convalescent COVID-19. This CDR3 is CASSRLAGVAQETQYF. The CDR3 nucleotides read TGTGCCAGCAGTCGACTAGCGGGTGTTGCCCAAGAGACCCAGTACTTC.